This T cell receptor (beta chain) comes out of a study of blood T cell repertoires in COVID-19. The overall study: Sources were T cells, B-cell-depleted T cells, or PBMCs; the material itself was cDNA or gDNA.

The CDR3 covers 14 residues. The germline V gene has CDR1 GTSNPN and CDR2 SVGIG (reference sequence). Clones were read by immunoSEQ multiplex PCR, and TCRdb kept only the in-frame ones, dropping some. Among hundreds of thousands of clones listed, approximately 83% were seen once. As concerns this clone: The junction shows a germline mismatch at one end, possibly a read error.

The specimen was peripheral blood. This receptor was obtained from a woman in her fifties or sixties with acute or convalescent COVID-19. This chain uses TRBV30 with TRBJ2-7; D unresolved. The CDR3 DNA sequence: TGTGCCTGGAGTGTACCCGCAATTAAGTCCGAGCTGTACTTC. It specifies CAWSVPAIKSELYF. Full variable domain (missing parts from reference TRBV30 and TRBJ2-7): SQTIHQWPATLVQPVGSPLSLECTVEGTSNPNLYWYRQAAGRGLQLLFYSVGIGQISSEVPQNLSASRPQDRQFILSSKKLLLSDSGFYLCAWSVPAIKSELYFGPGTRLTVT.